The sequence of this TCR beta chain was determined in a study of T-cell reconstitution after alpha-beta-depleted transplantation in children. This clonotype was detected ten times or more. Its antigen is undetermined. Germline V gene lookup returns CDR1 SGHRS and CDR2 YFSETQ. The ends were cut back, 3 bases at V and 1 base at J, with 7 bases in the middle. The CDR3 sequence is 14 residues long. Study-level findings and limits: It was reported that alpha-beta T cells came from several hundred expanded graft clones (about two months after transplant).

Using unique molecular identifiers, the investigators prepared the TCRbeta library. One entry per CDR3 protein results from TCRdb running MiXCR on the PCR reads. The data contain 90,000 to 130,000 distinct CDR3 sequences, around a tenth of them seen just once; the ten biggest clones take up nearly 35%. The clonotype comes from a boy younger than 10 with acute lymphoblastic leukemia, due to receive a stem cell transplant. The chain uses TRBV5-1 and TRBJ2-2; D not resolved. The specimen was PBMCs, collected before TCRalphabeta/CD19-depleted stem cell transplant. The CDR3 DNA sequence: TGCGCCAGCAGCTCCGGATGGAACACCGGGGAGCTGTTTTTT. Protein: CASSSGWNTGELFF.